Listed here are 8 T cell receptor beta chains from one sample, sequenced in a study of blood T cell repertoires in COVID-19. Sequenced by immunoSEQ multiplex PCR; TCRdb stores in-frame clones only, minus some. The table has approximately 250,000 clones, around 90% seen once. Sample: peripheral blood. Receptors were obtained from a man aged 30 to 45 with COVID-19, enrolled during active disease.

The DNA of the CDR3 is TGCGCCAGCAGTCAGGGCCGTGGGGAAGCTTTCTTT. This codes for CASSQGRGEAFF. V usage is TRBV10-1 and J usage is TRBJ1-1; TRBD1 is a possible D gene (5 bases). Per the germline V gene, CDR1 is WNHNN and CDR2 is SYGVQD (reference sequence). The CDR3 is made up of 12 amino acids. The V and J ends lost 5 bases and 8 bases respectively, with 12 bases between them.

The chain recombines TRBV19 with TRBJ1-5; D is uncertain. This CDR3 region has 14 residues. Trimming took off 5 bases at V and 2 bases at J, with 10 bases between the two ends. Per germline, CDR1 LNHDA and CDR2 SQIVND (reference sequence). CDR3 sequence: CASSPTAGNQPQHF. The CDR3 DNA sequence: TGTGCCAGTAGTCCCACGGCGGGCAATCAGCCCCAGCATTTT.

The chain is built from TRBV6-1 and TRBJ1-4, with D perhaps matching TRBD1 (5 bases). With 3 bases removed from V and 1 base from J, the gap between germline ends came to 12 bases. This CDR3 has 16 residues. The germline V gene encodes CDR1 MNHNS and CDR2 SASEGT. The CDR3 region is CASSEVLGRTNEKLFF. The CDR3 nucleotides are TGTGCCAGCAGTGAGGTCTTGGGGCGAACTAATGAAAAACTGTTTTTT.

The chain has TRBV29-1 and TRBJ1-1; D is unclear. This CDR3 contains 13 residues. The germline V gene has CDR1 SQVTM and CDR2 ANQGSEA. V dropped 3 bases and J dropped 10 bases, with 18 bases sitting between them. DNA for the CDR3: TGCAGCGTTGATCGGAGGAAGGGTGGTCGAGCTTTCTTT. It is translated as CSVDRRKGGRAFF.

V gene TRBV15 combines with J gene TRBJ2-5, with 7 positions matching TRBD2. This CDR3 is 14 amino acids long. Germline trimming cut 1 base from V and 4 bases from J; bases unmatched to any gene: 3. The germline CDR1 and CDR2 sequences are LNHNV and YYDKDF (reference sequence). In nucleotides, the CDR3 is TGTGCCACCAGCAGAGCGGGGGGTCGAGAGACCCAGTACTTC. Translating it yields CATSRAGGRETQYF.

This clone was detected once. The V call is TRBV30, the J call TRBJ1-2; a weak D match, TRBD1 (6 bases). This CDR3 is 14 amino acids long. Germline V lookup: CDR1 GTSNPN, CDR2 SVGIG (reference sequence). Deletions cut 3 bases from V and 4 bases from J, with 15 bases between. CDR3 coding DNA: TGTGCCTGGAGCGGAGGGGGGGTTGGCTATGGCTACACCTTC. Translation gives CAWSGGGVGYGYTF.

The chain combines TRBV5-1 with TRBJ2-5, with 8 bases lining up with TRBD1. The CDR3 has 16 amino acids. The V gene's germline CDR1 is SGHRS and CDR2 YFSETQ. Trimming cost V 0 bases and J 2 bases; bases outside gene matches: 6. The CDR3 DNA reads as TGCGCCAGCAGCTTGGGACAGGGGAATTGGCAAGAGACCCAGTACTTC. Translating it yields CASSLGQGNWQETQYF.

This CDR3 is CSVGHSVLSSYNEQFF. The CDR3 nucleotides are TGCAGCGTTGGCCACTCGGTACTGAGCTCCTACAATGAGCAGTTCTTC. The chain carries TRBV29-1 and TRBJ2-1, with D unresolved. V lost 4 bases and J 0 bases, leaving 16 bases between the germline ends. The CDR3 is 16 residues long. Germline V lookup: CDR1 SQVTM, CDR2 ANQGSEA.